These T cell receptor beta chains were read from a single sample in a study of CD4 T cells in relation to SARS-CoV-2 and coronaviruses. Clones were read by immunoSEQ multiplex PCR, and TCRdb kept only the in-frame ones, dropping some. Seen here are around 23,000 clones, about 70% observed once, and the top ten hold roughly 18%. Their antigen targets remain unknown. The material sequenced was CD4+ T cells from PBMCs, cultured in vitro. The receptor source for this set is a human donor in good health. CDR3s include the opening cysteine and the closing phenylalanine or tryptophan. A D gene is named only where the DNA matches it firmly. Only part of the rows carry a size: once, few, many, or a class if the clone is expanded.

v_gene: TRBV28; abundance: NA; j_gene: TRBJ2-1; d_gene: TRBD2; CDR3aa: CASTTWGLAPYIGNEQFF; CDR3nt: TGTGCCAGCACCACGTGGGGACTAGCACCCTACATTGGGAATGAGCAGTTCTTC
v_gene: TRBV6-1; abundance: NA; j_gene: TRBJ2-2; d_gene: TRBD2; CDR3aa: CASSELAGNTGELFF; CDR3nt: TGTGCCAGCAGTGAACTAGCGGGGAACACCGGGGAGCTGTTTTTT
v_gene: TRBV30; abundance: few; j_gene: TRBJ2-7; d_gene: TRBD2; CDR3aa: CAWTQLAESYEQYF; CDR3nt: TGTGCCTGGACCCAACTAGCGGAATCCTACGAGCAGTACTTC
v_gene: TRBV12-3/TRBV12-4; abundance: NA; j_gene: TRBJ2-7; d_gene: NA; CDR3aa: CASSLRGDEQYF; CDR3nt: TGTGCCAGCAGTTTGAGGGGGGACGAGCAGTACTTC
v_gene: TRBV7-9; abundance: NA; j_gene: TRBJ2-5; d_gene: NA; CDR3aa: CASSLASYQETQYF; CDR3nt: TGTGCCAGCAGCTTAGCCAGTTACCAAGAGACCCAGTACTTC
v_gene: TRBV12-3/TRBV12-4; abundance: NA; j_gene: TRBJ2-1; d_gene: NA; CDR3aa: CASSPALGNEQFF; CDR3nt: TGTGCCAGCAGTCCCGCCTTGGGGAATGAGCAGTTCTTC
v_gene: TRBV18; abundance: NA; j_gene: TRBJ2-5; d_gene: NA; CDR3aa: CASSPRDGTKETQYF; CDR3nt: TGTGCCAGCTCACCACGAGACGGGACCAAAGAGACCCAGTACTTC
v_gene: TRBV11-3; abundance: few; j_gene: TRBJ2-3; d_gene: NA; CDR3aa: CASSPSTYTDTQYF; CDR3nt: TGTGCCAGCAGCCCCAGCACGTACACAGATACGCAGTATTTT
v_gene: TRBV4-1; abundance: NA; j_gene: TRBJ1-4; d_gene: NA; CDR3aa: CASSQGLYTANEKLFF; CDR3nt: TGCGCCAGCAGCCAGGGGTTATATACGGCTAATGAAAAACTGTTTTTT
v_gene: TRBV11-2; abundance: NA; j_gene: TRBJ2-7; d_gene: NA; CDR3aa: CASSLDGASYEQYF; CDR3nt: TGTGCCAGCAGCTTAGATGGTGCCTCCTACGAGCAGTACTTC
v_gene: TRBV27; abundance: once; j_gene: TRBJ1-6; d_gene: NA; CDR3aa: CASTDEGTSPLHF; CDR3nt: TGTGCCAGCACTGACGAGGGGACTTCACCCCTCCACTTT
v_gene: TRBV7-3; abundance: once; j_gene: TRBJ2-1; d_gene: NA; CDR3aa: CASSVADYNEQFF; CDR3nt: TGTGCCAGCAGCGTAGCGGACTACAATGAGCAGTTCTTC
v_gene: TRBV2; abundance: NA; j_gene: TRBJ2-7; d_gene: TRBD2; CDR3aa: CASSEQGTSGSREQYF; CDR3nt: TGTGCCAGCAGTGAACAGGGGACTAGCGGGAGCCGCGAGCAGTACTTC
v_gene: TRBV12-5; abundance: NA; j_gene: TRBJ2-7; d_gene: TRBD1; CDR3aa: CASGLAPGTGSYEQYF; CDR3nt: TGTGCTAGTGGTTTGGCCCCCGGGACAGGGTCCTACGAGCAGTACTTC
v_gene: TRBV11-3; abundance: medium-sized; j_gene: TRBJ2-7; d_gene: NA; CDR3aa: CASSFSGTTGEQYF; CDR3nt: TGTGCCAGCAGCTTTAGCGGAACTACGGGGGAGCAGTACTTC
v_gene: TRBV25-1; abundance: NA; j_gene: TRBJ1-5; d_gene: NA; CDR3aa: CASSESWDDNQPQHF; CDR3nt: TGTGCCAGCAGTGAATCTTGGGACGACAATCAGCCCCAGCATTTT
v_gene: TRBV12-3/TRBV12-4; abundance: NA; j_gene: TRBJ1-2; d_gene: NA; CDR3aa: CASSPGGAYTF; CDR3nt: TGTGCCAGCAGCCCGGGGGGGGCCTACACCTTC
v_gene: TRBV19; abundance: few; j_gene: TRBJ1-5; d_gene: NA; CDR3aa: CASSKEGLNQPQHF; CDR3nt: TGTGCCAGTAGTAAGGAGGGGCTGAATCAGCCCCAGCATTTT
v_gene: TRBV30; abundance: NA; j_gene: TRBJ1-1; d_gene: NA; CDR3aa: CAWTKQALNTEAFF; CDR3nt: TGTGCCTGGACGAAACAGGCCCTGAACACTGAAGCTTTCTTT
v_gene: TRBV3-1/TRBV3-2; abundance: NA; j_gene: TRBJ1-2; d_gene: TRBD1; CDR3aa: CASSGTGGGSYGYTF; CDR3nt: TGTGCCAGCAGCGGGACAGGGGGCGGCAGCTATGGCTACACCTTC
v_gene: TRBV7-8; abundance: NA; j_gene: TRBJ2-1; d_gene: NA; CDR3aa: CASSPTPSSYNEQFF; CDR3nt: TGTGCCAGCAGCCCGACCCCGAGCTCCTACAATGAGCAGTTCTTC
v_gene: TRBV5-1; abundance: NA; j_gene: TRBJ2-1; d_gene: TRBD2; CDR3aa: CASSLGTSGSYNEQFF; CDR3nt: TGCGCCAGCAGCTTGGGGACTAGCGGGAGTTACAATGAGCAGTTCTTC
v_gene: TRBV28; abundance: NA; j_gene: TRBJ2-2; d_gene: NA; CDR3aa: CASSLLRSTGELFF; CDR3nt: TGTGCCAGCAGTTTACTCCGTTCCACCGGGGAGCTGTTTTTT
v_gene: TRBV3-1/TRBV3-2; abundance: NA; j_gene: TRBJ2-1; d_gene: TRBD2; CDR3aa: CASSEGRGRANNEQFF; CDR3nt: TGTGCCAGCAGCGAAGGGCGCGGGAGGGCAAACAATGAGCAGTTCTTC
v_gene: TRBV30; abundance: NA; j_gene: TRBJ2-3; d_gene: TRBD2; CDR3aa: CAWSELAGGSDTQYF; CDR3nt: TGTGCCTGGAGTGAGCTAGCGGGAGGTTCGGATACGCAGTATTTT
v_gene: TRBV3-1/TRBV3-2; abundance: NA; j_gene: TRBJ2-7; d_gene: TRBD2; CDR3aa: CACSRTSSYEQYF; CDR3nt: TGTGCCTGCAGTAGGACTAGCTCCTACGAGCAGTACTTC
v_gene: TRBV6-6; abundance: NA; j_gene: TRBJ2-7; d_gene: NA; CDR3aa: CASIQRQGNYEQYF; CDR3nt: TGTGCCAGCATCCAACGGCAGGGTAACTACGAGCAGTACTTC
v_gene: TRBV28; abundance: NA; j_gene: TRBJ2-7; d_gene: NA; CDR3aa: CASRTIAPPRNEQYF; CDR3nt: TGTGCCAGTCGCACAATTGCCCCTCCTCGTAACGAGCAGTACTTC
v_gene: TRBV11-3; abundance: NA; j_gene: TRBJ2-3; d_gene: NA; CDR3aa: CASSLEGPPDTQYF; CDR3nt: TGTGCCAGCAGCTTAGAGGGCCCCCCGGATACGCAGTATTTT